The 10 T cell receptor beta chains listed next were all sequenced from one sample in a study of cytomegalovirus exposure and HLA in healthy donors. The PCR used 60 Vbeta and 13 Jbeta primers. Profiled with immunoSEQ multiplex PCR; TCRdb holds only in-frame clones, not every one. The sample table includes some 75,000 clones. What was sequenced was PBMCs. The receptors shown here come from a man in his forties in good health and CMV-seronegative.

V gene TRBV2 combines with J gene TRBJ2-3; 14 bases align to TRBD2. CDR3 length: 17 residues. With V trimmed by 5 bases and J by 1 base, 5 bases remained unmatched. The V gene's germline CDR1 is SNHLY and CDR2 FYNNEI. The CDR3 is CASSWGLAGEGTDTQYF. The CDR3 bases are TGTGCCAGCAGTTGGGGACTAGCGGGGGAGGGCACAGATACGCAGTATTTT. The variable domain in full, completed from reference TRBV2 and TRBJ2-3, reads EPEVTQTPSHQVTQMGQEVILRCVPISNHLYFYWYRQILGQKVEFLVSFYNNEISEKSEIFDDQFSVERPDGSNFTLKIRSTKLEDSAMYFCASSWGLAGEGTDTQYFGPGTRLTVL.

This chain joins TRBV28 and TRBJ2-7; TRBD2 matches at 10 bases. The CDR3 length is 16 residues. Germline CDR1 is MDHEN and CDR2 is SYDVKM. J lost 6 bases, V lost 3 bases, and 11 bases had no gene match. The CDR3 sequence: CASSLWASGSGGEQYF. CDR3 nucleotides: TGTGCCAGCAGTTTGTGGGCTAGCGGGAGTGGTGGCGAGCAGTACTTC.

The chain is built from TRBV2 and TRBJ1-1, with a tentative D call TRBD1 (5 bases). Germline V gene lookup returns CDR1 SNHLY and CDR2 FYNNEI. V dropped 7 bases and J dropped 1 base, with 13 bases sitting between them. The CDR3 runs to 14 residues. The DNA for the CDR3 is TGTGCCAGCAAGGGAAGGGGTGGGAACACTGAAGCTTTCTTT. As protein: CASKGRGGNTEAFF.

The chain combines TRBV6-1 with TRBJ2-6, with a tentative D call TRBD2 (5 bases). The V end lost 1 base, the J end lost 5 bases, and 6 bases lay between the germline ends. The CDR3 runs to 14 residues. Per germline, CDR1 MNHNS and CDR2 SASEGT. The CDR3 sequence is CASSEGGWANVLTF. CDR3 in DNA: TGTGCCAGCAGTGAAGGCGGGTGGGCCAACGTCCTGACTTTC.

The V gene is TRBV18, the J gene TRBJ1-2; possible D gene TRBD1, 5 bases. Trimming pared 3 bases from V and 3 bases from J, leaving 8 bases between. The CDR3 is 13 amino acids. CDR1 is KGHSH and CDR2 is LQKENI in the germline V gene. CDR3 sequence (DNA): TGTGCCAGCTCACCCGACAGCGACTATGGCTACACCTTC. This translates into CASSPDSDYGYTF.

This chain's CDR3 is CASSLAGGAGEQYF. In DNA, the CDR3 is TGTGCCAGCAGCTTAGCCGGGGGGGCCGGCGAGCAGTACTTC. V usage is TRBV7-2 and J usage is TRBJ2-7, with 8 bases identical to TRBD2. The CDR3 has 14 amino acids. The germline V gene has CDR1 SGHTA and CDR2 FQGNSA. V gave up 0 bases and J gave up 6 bases; unmatched junction bases: 4. The entire variable domain, with the rest obtained from reference TRBV7-2 and TRBJ2-7, is as follows: GAGVSQSPSNKVTEKGKDVELRCDPISGHTALYWYRQSLGQGLEFLIYFQGNSAPDKSGLPSDRFSAERTGGSVSTLTIQRTQQEDSAVYLCASSLAGGAGEQYFGPGTRLTVT.

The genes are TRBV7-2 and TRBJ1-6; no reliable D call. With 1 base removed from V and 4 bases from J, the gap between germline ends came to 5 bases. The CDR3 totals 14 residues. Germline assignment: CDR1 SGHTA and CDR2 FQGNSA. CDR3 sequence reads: CASSLGEYNSPLHF. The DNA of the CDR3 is TGTGCCAGCAGCTTAGGAGAGTATAATTCACCCCTCCACTTT.

The CDR3: CASSISLASVNYEQYF. CDR3 DNA: TGTGCCAGTAGTATCTCTCTGGCATCAGTAAACTACGAGCAGTACTTC. The chain couples TRBV19 to TRBJ2-7; D uncertain. The CDR3 has 16 amino acids. The germline V gene encodes CDR1 LNHDA and CDR2 SQIVND (reference sequence). Trimming left V 3 bases short and J 3 bases short, with 18 bases between.

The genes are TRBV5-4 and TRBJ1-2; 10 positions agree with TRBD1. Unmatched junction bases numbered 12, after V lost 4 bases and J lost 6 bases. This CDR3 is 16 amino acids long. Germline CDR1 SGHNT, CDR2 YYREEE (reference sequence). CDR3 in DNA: TGTGCCAGCAGCCTTCCTACGACAGGGGGCGCGAATGGCTACACCTTC. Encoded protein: CASSLPTTGGANGYTF.

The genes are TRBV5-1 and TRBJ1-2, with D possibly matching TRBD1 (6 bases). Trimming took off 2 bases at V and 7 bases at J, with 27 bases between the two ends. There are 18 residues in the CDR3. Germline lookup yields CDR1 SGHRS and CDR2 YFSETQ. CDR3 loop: CASSFNWRGGAGVGGYTF. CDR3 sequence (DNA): TGCGCCAGCAGCTTTAATTGGAGAGGTGGAGCAGGGGTCGGTGGCTACACCTTC.